The entry that follows covers one T cell receptor beta chain sequence. Antigen unknown. Additional DNA sequences in this sample encode the identical CDR3. Here immunoSEQ multiplex PCR was the method, and the copy in TCRdb shows in-frame clones only, minus some. The sample gives around 110,000 clones, around nine tenths of which show up once; roughly 0.24% is in the top ten. This CDR3 has 15 residues. V lost 0 bases to trimming and J lost 0 bases, with 8 bases between them. The germline V gene encodes CDR1 SGHNT and CDR2 YYREEE (reference sequence). This record belongs to a study of graft-versus-host responses after intestinal transplantation. Study summary: After anti-thymocyte globulin induction, recipients took tacrolimus and steroids for 3 to 4 years.

The V and J genes are TRBV5-4 and TRBJ2-3; maybe TRBD2 (5 bases). The specimen comprised unstimulated CD4+ T cells sorted from spleen or lymph node cells, sampled before transplant. This sequence originates from a human donor who was the organ donor for an intestinal transplant. CDR3 sequence: CASSLAGTSTDTQYF. In DNA form, the CDR3 reads TGTGCCAGCAGCTTGGCGGGAACTAGCACAGATACGCAGTATTTT.